This T cell receptor beta chain was observed in a study of OX40 agonist ivuxolimab in advanced cancers. Study at large: A male proportion of around 86% was recorded, with mean age roughly 62 years and range roughly 23 to 90.

Note on this clone: Its antigen is not identified.

Generated by immunoSEQ multiplex PCR, the TCRdb table keeps only in-frame clones and is missing some. Among tens of thousands of clones listed, 85% to 90% were seen once. General observations from the study: CD8+ T cells showed, on average, more clonal expansion than CD4+ cells. With doses of 0.1-3.0 mg/kg, partial responders showed among the lowest clonal expansion.

The sample here was CD4+ or CD8+ T cells sorted from blood, taken in a trial of the OX40 agonist ivuxolimab. The clonotype comes from an adult with an advanced solid tumor such as melanoma, head and neck, liver or kidney cancer.

CDR3 region: CASSQETSGYTDTQYF. CDR3 bases: TGTGCCAGCAGCCAAGAGACTAGCGGGTACACAGATACGCAGTATTTT. This rearrangement joins TRBV4-2 to TRBJ2-3; TRBD2 matches 10 bases. J lost 2 bases, V lost 0 bases, and 2 bases had no gene match. CDR3 length: 16 amino acids. Germline loops: CDR1 LGHNA, CDR2 YNFKEQ.